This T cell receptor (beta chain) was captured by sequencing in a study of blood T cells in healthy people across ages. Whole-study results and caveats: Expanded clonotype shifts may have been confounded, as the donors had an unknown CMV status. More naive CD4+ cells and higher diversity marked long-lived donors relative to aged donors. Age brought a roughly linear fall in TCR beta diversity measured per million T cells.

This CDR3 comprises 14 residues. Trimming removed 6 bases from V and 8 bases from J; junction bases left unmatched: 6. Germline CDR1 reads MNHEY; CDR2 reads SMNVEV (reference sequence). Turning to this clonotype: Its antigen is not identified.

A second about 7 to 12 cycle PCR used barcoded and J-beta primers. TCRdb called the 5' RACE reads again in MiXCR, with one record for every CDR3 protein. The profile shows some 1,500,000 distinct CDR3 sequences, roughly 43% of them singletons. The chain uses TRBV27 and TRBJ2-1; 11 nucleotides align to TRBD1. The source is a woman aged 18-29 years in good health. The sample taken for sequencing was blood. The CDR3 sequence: CASRLDRGLYEQFF. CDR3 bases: TGTGCCAGCAGGTTGGACAGGGGGCTGTATGAGCAGTTCTTC.